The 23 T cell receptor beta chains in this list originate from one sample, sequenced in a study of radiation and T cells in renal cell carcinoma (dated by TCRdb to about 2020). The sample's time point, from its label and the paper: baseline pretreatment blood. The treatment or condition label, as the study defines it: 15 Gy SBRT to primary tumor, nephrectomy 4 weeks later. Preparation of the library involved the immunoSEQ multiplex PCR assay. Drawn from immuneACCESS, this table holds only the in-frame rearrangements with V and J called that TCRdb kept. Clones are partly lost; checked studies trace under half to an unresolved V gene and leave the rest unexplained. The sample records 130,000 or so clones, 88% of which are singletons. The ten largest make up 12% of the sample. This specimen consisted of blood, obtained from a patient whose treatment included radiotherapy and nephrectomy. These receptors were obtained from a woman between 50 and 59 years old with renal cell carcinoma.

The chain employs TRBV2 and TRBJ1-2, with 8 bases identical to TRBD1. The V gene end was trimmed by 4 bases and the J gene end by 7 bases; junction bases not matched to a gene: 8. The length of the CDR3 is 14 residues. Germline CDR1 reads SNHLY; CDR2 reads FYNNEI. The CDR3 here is CASSGLQGAGGYTF. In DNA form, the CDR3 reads TGTGCCAGCAGTGGACTCCAGGGGGCTGGTGGCTACACCTTC.

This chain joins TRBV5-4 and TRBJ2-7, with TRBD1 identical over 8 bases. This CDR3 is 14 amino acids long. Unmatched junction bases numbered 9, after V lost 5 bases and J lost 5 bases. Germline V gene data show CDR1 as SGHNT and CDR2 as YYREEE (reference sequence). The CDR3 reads CASRRDRGINEQYF. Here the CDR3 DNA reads TGTGCCAGCAGACGCGACAGGGGCATTAACGAGCAGTACTTC.

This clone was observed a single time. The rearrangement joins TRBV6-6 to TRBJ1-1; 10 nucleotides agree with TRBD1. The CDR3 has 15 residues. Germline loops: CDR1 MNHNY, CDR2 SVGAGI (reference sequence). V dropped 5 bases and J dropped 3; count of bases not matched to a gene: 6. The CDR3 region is CASSPRTGGYTEAFF. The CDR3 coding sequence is TGTGCCAGCAGTCCACGGACAGGGGGATACACTGAAGCTTTCTTT.

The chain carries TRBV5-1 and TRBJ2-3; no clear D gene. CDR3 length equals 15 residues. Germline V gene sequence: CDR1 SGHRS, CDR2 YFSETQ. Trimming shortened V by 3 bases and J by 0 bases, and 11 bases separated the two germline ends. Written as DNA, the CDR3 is TGCGCCAGCAGCTGGGTGGGTTCTAGCACAGATACGCAGTATTTT. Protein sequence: CASSWVGSSTDTQYF.

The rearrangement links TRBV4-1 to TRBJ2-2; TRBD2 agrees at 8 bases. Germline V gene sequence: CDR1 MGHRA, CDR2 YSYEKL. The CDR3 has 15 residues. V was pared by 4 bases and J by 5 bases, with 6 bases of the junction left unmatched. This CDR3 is CASSPGTSWTGELFF. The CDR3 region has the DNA TGCGCCAGCAGCCCCGGGACTAGTTGGACCGGGGAGCTGTTTTTT.

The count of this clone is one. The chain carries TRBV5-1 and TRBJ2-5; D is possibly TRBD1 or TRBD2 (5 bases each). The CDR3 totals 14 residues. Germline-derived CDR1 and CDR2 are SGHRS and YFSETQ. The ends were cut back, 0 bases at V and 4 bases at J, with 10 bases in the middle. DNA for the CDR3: TGCGCCAGCAGCTTGGAACGGGGCCCAGAGACCCAGTACTTC. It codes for CASSLERGPETQYF. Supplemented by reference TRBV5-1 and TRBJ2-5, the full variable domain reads KAGVTQTPRYLIKTRGQQVTLSCSPISGHRSVSWYQQTPGQGLQFLFEYFSETQRNKGNFPGRFSGRQFSNSRSEMNVSTLELGDSALYLCASSLERGPETQYFGPGTRLLVL.

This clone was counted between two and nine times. The CDR3 is CASSLLLDKQYF. The DNA for the CDR3 is TGTGCCAGCAGCTTATTGCTGGACAAGCAGTACTTC. The V call is TRBV11-2, the J call TRBJ2-7, with D maybe TRBD1 (5 bases). The CDR3 contains 12 residues. Germline lookup yields CDR1 SGHAT and CDR2 FQNNGV. Between the trimmed V and J ends, which lost 2 bases and 8 bases, there was a span of 10 bases.

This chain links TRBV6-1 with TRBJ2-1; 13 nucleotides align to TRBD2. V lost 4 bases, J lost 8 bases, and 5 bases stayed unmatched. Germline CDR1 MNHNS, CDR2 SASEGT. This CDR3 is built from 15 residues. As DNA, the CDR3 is TGTGCCAGCAGTGCTCGGACTAGCGGGGGAGATGAGCAGTTCTTC. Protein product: CASSARTSGGDEQFF.

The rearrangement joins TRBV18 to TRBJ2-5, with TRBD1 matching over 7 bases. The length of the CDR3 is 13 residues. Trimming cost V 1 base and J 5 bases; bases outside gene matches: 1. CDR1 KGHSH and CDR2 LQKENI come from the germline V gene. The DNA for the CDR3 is TGTGCCAGCTCACCACAGGGGGCTGAGACCCAGTACTTC. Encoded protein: CASSPQGAETQYF.

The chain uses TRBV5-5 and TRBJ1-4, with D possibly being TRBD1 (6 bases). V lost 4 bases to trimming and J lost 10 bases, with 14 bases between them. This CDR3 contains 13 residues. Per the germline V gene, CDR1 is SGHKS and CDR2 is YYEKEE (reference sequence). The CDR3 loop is CASSGDTGIKLFF. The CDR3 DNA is TGTGCCAGCAGCGGGGACACAGGGATAAAACTGTTTTTT.

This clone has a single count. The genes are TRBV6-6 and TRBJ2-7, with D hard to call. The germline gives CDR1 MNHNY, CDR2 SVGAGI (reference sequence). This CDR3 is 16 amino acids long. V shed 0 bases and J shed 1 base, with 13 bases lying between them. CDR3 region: CASSYSGSALSYEQYF. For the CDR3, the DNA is TGTGCCAGCAGTTACTCTGGGTCAGCTCTATCCTACGAGCAGTACTTC.

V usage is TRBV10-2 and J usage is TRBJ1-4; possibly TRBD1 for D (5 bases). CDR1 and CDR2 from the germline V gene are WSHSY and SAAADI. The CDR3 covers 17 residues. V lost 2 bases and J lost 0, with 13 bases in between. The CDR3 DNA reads TGCGCCAGCAGTGAGCGGGACCCCTCGGCAACTAATGAAAAACTGTTTTTT. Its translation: CASSERDPSATNEKLFF.

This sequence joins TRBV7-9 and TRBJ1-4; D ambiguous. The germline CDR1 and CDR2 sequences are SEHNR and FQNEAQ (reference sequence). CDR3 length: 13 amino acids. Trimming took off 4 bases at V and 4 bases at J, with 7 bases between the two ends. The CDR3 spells CASSSANNEKLFF. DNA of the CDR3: TGTGCCAGCAGCTCAGCTAATAATGAAAAACTGTTTTTT.

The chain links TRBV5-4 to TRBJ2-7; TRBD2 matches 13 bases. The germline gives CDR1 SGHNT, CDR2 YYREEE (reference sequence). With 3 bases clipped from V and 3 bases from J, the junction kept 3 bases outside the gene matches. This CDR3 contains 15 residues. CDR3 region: CASSWGTSGDYEQYF. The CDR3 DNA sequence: TGTGCCAGCAGCTGGGGGACTAGCGGGGACTACGAGCAGTACTTC.

CDR3 coding DNA: TGTGCCAGCAGGAAGGGAGGCCCCCTAGGCACCGGGGAGCTGTTTTTT. Residues: CASRKGGPLGTGELFF. The chain carries TRBV21-1 and TRBJ2-2; TRBD2, the D gene given by the table, was not confirmed from the DNA. TRBV21-1 is listed as a pseudogene. This CDR3 comprises 16 residues.

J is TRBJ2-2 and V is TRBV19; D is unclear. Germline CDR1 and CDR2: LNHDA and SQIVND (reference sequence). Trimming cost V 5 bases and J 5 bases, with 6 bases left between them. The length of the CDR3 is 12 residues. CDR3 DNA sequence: TGTGCCAGTAGTTTCCCTACCGGGGAGCTGTTTTTT. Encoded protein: CASSFPTGELFF.

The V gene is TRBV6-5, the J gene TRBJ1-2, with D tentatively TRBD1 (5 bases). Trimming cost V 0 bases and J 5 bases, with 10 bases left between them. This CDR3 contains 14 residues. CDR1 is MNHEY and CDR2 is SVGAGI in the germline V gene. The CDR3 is CASSYSSGLYGYTF. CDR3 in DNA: TGTGCCAGCAGTTACTCTTCAGGGCTTTATGGCTACACCTTC.

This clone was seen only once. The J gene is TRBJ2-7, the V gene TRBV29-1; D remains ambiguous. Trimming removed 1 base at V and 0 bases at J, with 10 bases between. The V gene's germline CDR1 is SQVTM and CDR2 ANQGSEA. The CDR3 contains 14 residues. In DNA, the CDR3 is TGCAGCGTTGAAGGGTTCGCCAACTCCTACGAGCAGTACTTC. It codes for CSVEGFANSYEQYF.

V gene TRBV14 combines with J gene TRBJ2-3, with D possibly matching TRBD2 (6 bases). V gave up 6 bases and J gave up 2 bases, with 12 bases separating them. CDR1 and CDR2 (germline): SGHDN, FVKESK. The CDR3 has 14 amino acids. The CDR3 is CASSPGLYTDTQYF. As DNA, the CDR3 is TGTGCCAGCAGTCCGGGACTCTACACAGATACGCAGTATTTT.

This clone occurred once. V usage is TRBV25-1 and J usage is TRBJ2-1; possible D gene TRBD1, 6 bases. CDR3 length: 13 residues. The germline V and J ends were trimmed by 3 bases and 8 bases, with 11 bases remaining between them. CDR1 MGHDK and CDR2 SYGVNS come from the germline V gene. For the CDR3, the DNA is TGTGCCAGCAGTGATAGGGGGTTGGATGAGCAGTTCTTC. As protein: CASSDRGLDEQFF.

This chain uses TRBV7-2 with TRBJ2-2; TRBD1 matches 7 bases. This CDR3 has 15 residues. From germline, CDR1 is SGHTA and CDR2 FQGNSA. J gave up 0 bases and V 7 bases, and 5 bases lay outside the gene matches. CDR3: CASKTTGANTGELFF. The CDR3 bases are TGTGCCAGCAAAACCACAGGGGCGAACACCGGGGAGCTGTTTTTT.

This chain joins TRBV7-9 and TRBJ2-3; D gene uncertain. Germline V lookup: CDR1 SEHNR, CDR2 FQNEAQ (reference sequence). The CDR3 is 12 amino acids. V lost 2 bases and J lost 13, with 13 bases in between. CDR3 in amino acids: CASSLSQSSKYF. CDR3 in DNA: TGTGCCAGCAGCTTATCCCAATCCTCGAAGTATTTT.

The CDR3 nucleotides are TGTGCCAGTAGTATACCTGACAGGGGCGGGCAGCCCCAGCATTTT. This sequence encodes CASSIPDRGGQPQHF. The chain recombines TRBV19 with TRBJ1-5; 8 nucleotides agree with TRBD1. Trimming cost V 2 bases and J 7 bases; bases outside gene matches: 7. Germline-derived CDR1 and CDR2 are LNHDA and SQIVND (reference sequence). The CDR3 spans 15 residues.